A selection of T cell receptor beta chains follows, all from one sample in a study of T cell responses to AZD1222 COVID-19 vaccine. The repertoire was sequenced with immunoSEQ multiplex PCR; TCRdb's copy has only in-frame clones and lacks some. The sample lists fewer than 200,000 clones, about nine tenths occurring once. Sequencing was performed on peripheral blood, taken on day 0 of AZD1222 vaccination. Every receptor here comes from an adult in good health. Both conserved end residues are part of each CDR3. Each record gives: J gene, V gene, D gene, clone size, CDR3 length, CDR3 DNA, CDR3 protein. The D gene is left open where the match is weak. Clone size is shown for a subset of rows, as once, few, many or a class of expanded clone.

TRBJ2-7 | TRBV7-3 | TRBD1 | . | 13 | TGTGCCAGCAGCCCAGACAGGGGGCGCGAGCAGTACTTC | CASSPDRGREQYF
TRBJ2-3 | TRBV7-6 | . | . | 15 | TGTGCCAGCAGCTTAGGATCGACAGAAACAGATACGCAGTATTTT | CASSLGSTETDTQYF
TRBJ2-1 | TRBV15 | . | once | 15 | TGTGCCACCAGCAGAGAACCGATACAGGGCCATGAGCAGTTCTTC | CATSREPIQGHEQFF
TRBJ2-2 | TRBV5-1 | . | few | 16 | TGCGCCAGCAGCTTGGACGCAGTAGGGAACACCGGGGAGCTGTTTTTT | CASSLDAVGNTGELFF
TRBJ1-1 | TRBV18 | . | . | 16 | TGTGCCAGCTCACCCTATGGGGGGGCTGGGGACACTGAAGCTTTCTTT | CASSPYGGAGDTEAFF
TRBJ1-1 | TRBV7-9 | . | . | 14 | TGTGCCAGCAGCTTAGAGGCGGGGAACACTGAAGCTTTCTTT | CASSLEAGNTEAFF
TRBJ2-2 | TRBV21-1 | . | once | 22 | TGTGCCAGCAGCAAACCCCGCGGGACAGGGAGGTGGGAGAGGGGTTGGACCGGGGAGCTGTTTTTT | CASSKPRGTGRWERGWTGELFF
TRBJ2-1 | TRBV30 | . | . | 13 | TGTGCCTGGATGAGAAATTTTCTTAATGAGCAGTTCTTC | CAWMRNFLNEQFF
TRBJ2-1 | TRBV29-1 | . | . | 15 | TGCAGCGTTGAAGGCATGGCGGAAGAATACAATGAGCAGTTCTTC | CSVEGMAEEYNEQFF
TRBJ1-2 | TRBV30 | TRBD1 | . | 15 | TGTGCCTGGAGTGGAGCAGGGGGCAATAACTATGGCTACACCTTC | CAWSGAGGNNYGYTF
TRBJ1-1 | TRBV6-2/TRBV6-3 | . | . | 15 | TGTGCCAGCAGTTCCCCCGAGAAGGGGCACACTGAAGCTTTCTTT | CASSSPEKGHTEAFF
TRBJ2-2 | TRBV5-8 | . | . | 15 | TGTGCCAGCAGCCAGGGACTGACGAACACCGGGGAGCTGTTTTTT | CASSQGLTNTGELFF
TRBJ2-1 | TRBV12-3/TRBV12-4 | . | . | 13 | TGTGCCAGCAGCCCGGGGGAGAGGCATGAGCAGTTCTTC | CASSPGERHEQFF
TRBJ1-5 | TRBV12-3/TRBV12-4 | . | . | 13 | TGTGCCAGCTCCGTAAGAGGGAAACAGCCCCAGCATTTT | CASSVRGKQPQHF
TRBJ1-3 | TRBV19 | . | . | 16 | TGTGCCAGTAGCCCCGACTCGAATCGAGCTGGAAACACCATATATTTT | CASSPDSNRAGNTIYF
TRBJ1-2 | TRBV19 | . | . | 16 | TGTGCCACCGGGCCCGGGGTGGACGAAGGTAACTATGGCTACACCTTC | CATGPGVDEGNYGYTF
TRBJ1-1 | TRBV2 | . | . | 14 | TGTGCCAGCAGTGAAAGCCAGGGGATCACTGAAGCTTTCTTT | CASSESQGITEAFF
TRBJ1-2 | TRBV11-2 | TRBD1 | . | 15 | TGTGCCAGCAGCACCCCCGGGACAGGGAACTATGGCTACACCTTC | CASSTPGTGNYGYTF
TRBJ1-5 | TRBV6-5 | . | . | 13 | TGTGCCAGCGGGTGGGGGGCTAATCAGCCCCAGCATTTT | CASGWGANQPQHF
TRBJ1-2 | TRBV3-1/TRBV3-2 | . | . | 14 | TGTGCCAGCAGCCAAGAAGGGGGGTACTATGGCTACACCTTC | CASSQEGGYYGYTF
TRBJ1-4 | TRBV19 | TRBD1 | . | 15 | TGTGCCAGTAGTATAGTCGGACAGGGTAATGAAAAACTGTTTTTT | CASSIVGQGNEKLFF
TRBJ2-7 | TRBV6-5 | . | . | 13 | TGTGCCAGCAGCCAACCCAGTACCTACGAGCAGTACTTC | CASSQPSTYEQYF
TRBJ1-2 | TRBV30 | TRBD1 | . | 13 | TGTGCCGGGAAGGGGACAGGGGGCTATGGCTACACCTTC | CAGKGTGGYGYTF
TRBJ2-7 | TRBV7-8 | TRBD2 | . | 16 | TGTGCCAGCAGCTTAAACTCCCGACTAGCGGGATTCGAGCAGTACTTC | CASSLNSRLAGFEQYF
TRBJ1-6 | TRBV19 | . | . | 16 | TGTGCCAGTAGTATTAAGTGGAGCTCCTATAATTCACCCCTCCACTTT | CASSIKWSSYNSPLHF
TRBJ2-2 | TRBV28 | . | . | 15 | TGTGCCAGCAGTTTAGTCCGCACAGGGTCCGGGGAGCTGTTTTTT | CASSLVRTGSGELFF
TRBJ1-5 | TRBV19 | . | . | 17 | TGTGCCAGTAGTATAGATCTGGGGCCTTATAGCAATCAGCCCCAGCATTTT | CASSIDLGPYSNQPQHF
TRBJ1-6 | TRBV28 | TRBD1 | few | 12 | TGTGCCAGTGGGACAGGGAATTCACCCCTCCACTTT | CASGTGNSPLHF
TRBJ1-3 | TRBV5-6 | . | . | 13 | TGTGCCAGCAGCTTGTACTCTGGAAACACCATATATTTT | CASSLYSGNTIYF
TRBJ1-2 | TRBV5-1 | TRBD1 | . | 17 | TGCGCCAGCAGCTTGGGGGGGACAGGCCCCGTGAACTATGGCTACACCTTC | CASSLGGTGPVNYGYTF
TRBJ2-7 | TRBV9 | . | few | 12 | TGTGCCAGCAGCGTTGTCATTGGGGAGCAGTACTTC | CASSVVIGEQYF
TRBJ1-5 | TRBV7-8 | . | . | 13 | TGTGCCAGCAGCTTGGATAATAGTCAGCCCCAGCATTTT | CASSLDNSQPQHF
TRBJ2-5 | TRBV7-3 | . | . | 15 | TGTGCCAGCAGCTTAACGAGGGACGGCCAAGAGACCCAGTACTTC | CASSLTRDGQETQYF
TRBJ2-1 | TRBV27 | TRBD2 | . | 16 | TGTGCCAGCAGTCCACCCCGGGAGGTGTTAGCGGAACTTGTGTTCTTC | CASSPPREVLAELVFF
TRBJ1-1 | TRBV15 | TRBD1 | . | 14 | TGTGCCACCAGCAGAGATCTGCAGGGGGGGGTCGCTTTCTTT | CATSRDLQGGVAFF
TRBJ2-7 | TRBV14 | . | . | 15 | TGTGCCAGCAGCCAGGCACCCGCCACCGTCTACGAGCAGTACTTC | CASSQAPATVYEQYF
TRBJ1-2 | TRBV28 | TRBD1 | . | 14 | TGTGCCAGCAGCCCCAGACAGGGAATCTATGGCTACACCTTC | CASSPRQGIYGYTF
TRBJ2-7 | TRBV7-2 | TRBD2 | . | 14 | TGTGCCAGCAGCTTGAGCGGGGCGTCCTACGAGCAGTACTTC | CASSLSGASYEQYF
TRBJ2-7 | TRBV28 | . | . | 15 | TGTGCCAGCAGTTTATTTGGTGAAAGCTCCTACGAGCAGTACTTC | CASSLFGESSYEQYF
TRBJ2-1 | TRBV19 | . | . | 15 | TGTGCCAGTAGTATAGATCAGGGGTCCTACAATGAGCAGTTCTTC | CASSIDQGSYNEQFF
TRBJ1-2 | TRBV28 | . | . | 12 | TGTGCCAGCAGTTTACAAGGGTCCGGCTACACCTTC | CASSLQGSGYTF
TRBJ1-1 | TRBV18 | . | . | 13 | TGTGCCAGCTCACAGGGTTTTAACACTGAAGCTTTCTTT | CASSQGFNTEAFF
TRBJ2-1 | TRBV7-7 | . | . | 16 | TGTGCCAGCAGCTTAGCCCCGGGCGGGGCAGACAATGAGCAGTTCTTC | CASSLAPGGADNEQFF
TRBJ2-7 | TRBV6-5 | TRBD2 | . | 14 | TGTGCCAGTGGTAGCGGGAGTTTCGTGAACGAGCAGTACTTC | CASGSGSFVNEQYF
TRBJ1-5 | TRBV28 | . | . | 14 | TGTGCCAGCAGTTCTTTACAGGGAAATCAGCCCCAGCATTTT | CASSSLQGNQPQHF
TRBJ2-2 | TRBV24-1 | . | . | 17 | TGTGCCACCAGTGACCCCCTATCGGGAGTCGACACCGGGGAGCTGTTTTTT | CATSDPLSGVDTGELFF
TRBJ2-1 | TRBV28 | TRBD1 | . | 14 | TGTGCCAGCATTGGACAGGGGGCGATCAATGAGCAGTTCTTC | CASIGQGAINEQFF
TRBJ2-7 | TRBV10-2 | TRBD2 | . | 15 | TGCGCCAGCAGCCCGGGACTAGCGGGGTCCTACGAGCAGTACTTC | CASSPGLAGSYEQYF
TRBJ1-4 | TRBV18 | . | . | 14 | TGTGCCAGCTCACCAGGGGGGCGAGGTGAAAAACTGTTTTTT | CASSPGGRGEKLFF
TRBJ1-6 | TRBV30 | TRBD1 | . | 17 | TGTGCCTGGGCCGGGACAGGGGGCCCCACCTATAATTCACCCCTCCACTTT | CAWAGTGGPTYNSPLHF
TRBJ1-5 | TRBV29-1 | . | few | 15 | TGCAGCGTTTCCGATTCGAGTTATAGCAATCAGCCCCAGCATTTT | CSVSDSSYSNQPQHF
TRBJ2-1 | TRBV2 | . | once | 13 | TGTGCCAGCACCTTAAACGGGTGGGATGAGCAGTTCTTC | CASTLNGWDEQFF
TRBJ2-3 | TRBV6-6 | TRBD2 | . | 15 | TGTGCCAGCAGTTACGGGCTAGCGGTTTCAGATACGCAGTATTTT | CASSYGLAVSDTQYF
TRBJ2-2 | TRBV4-2 | . | . | 16 | TGTGCCAGCAGCCAAGATCGGGGCGTCGGGGCCGGGGAGCTGTTTTTT | CASSQDRGVGAGELFF
TRBJ2-2 | TRBV6-5 | TRBD1 | . | 15 | TGTGCCAGCATCCCCACAGGGGTAGGAACCGGGGAGCTGTTTTTT | CASIPTGVGTGELFF